The rows below give T cell receptor beta chains drawn from one sample of a study of blood T cell repertoires in COVID-19. TCRdb's table, derived via immunoSEQ multiplex PCR, lists solely in-frame clones and lacks some. Among around 110,000 clones listed, 75% to 85% were seen once. What was sequenced was peripheral blood. All receptors derive from a man aged 70-80 years with acute or convalescent COVID-19. CDR3s leave out the opening cysteine and the closing phenylalanine or tryptophan.

V: TRBV3-1/TRBV3-2
J: TRBJ1-1
CDR3: ASSHRTGGTEAF

V: TRBV27
J: TRBJ1-6
CDR3: ASSPDRPGTNSPLH

V: TRBV5-1
J: TRBJ2-2
CDR3: ASSGGATGPGELF

V: TRBV30
J: TRBJ2-3
CDR3: AWSGAHTQY

V: TRBV3-1/TRBV3-2
J: TRBJ1-1
CDR3: ASSQQAGNTEAF

V: TRBV29-1
J: TRBJ2-2
CDR3: SVEGAGGPGELF

V: TRBV27
J: TRBJ2-5
CDR3: ASLSTAGGETQY

V: TRBV28
J: TRBJ1-2
CDR3: ASSLGAGIYGYT

V: TRBV5-1
J: TRBJ2-7
CDR3: ASQKDSGTGHGEQY

V: TRBV10-3
J: TRBJ2-5
CDR3: AISVGTGKSGETQY

V: TRBV5-4
J: TRBJ2-7
CDR3: ASPSAWDRVCREQY

V: TRBV2
J: TRBJ1-2
CDR3: ASSPVNYGYT

V: TRBV5-1
J: TRBJ2-7
CDR3: ASSFSQGAIYEQY

V: TRBV5-5
J: TRBJ2-7
CDR3: ASSLGLAGGPYEQY

V: TRBV7-3
J: TRBJ2-1
CDR3: ASSLASGGQSSYNEQF

V: TRBV6-5
J: TRBJ1-1
CDR3: ASRPRGTTEAF